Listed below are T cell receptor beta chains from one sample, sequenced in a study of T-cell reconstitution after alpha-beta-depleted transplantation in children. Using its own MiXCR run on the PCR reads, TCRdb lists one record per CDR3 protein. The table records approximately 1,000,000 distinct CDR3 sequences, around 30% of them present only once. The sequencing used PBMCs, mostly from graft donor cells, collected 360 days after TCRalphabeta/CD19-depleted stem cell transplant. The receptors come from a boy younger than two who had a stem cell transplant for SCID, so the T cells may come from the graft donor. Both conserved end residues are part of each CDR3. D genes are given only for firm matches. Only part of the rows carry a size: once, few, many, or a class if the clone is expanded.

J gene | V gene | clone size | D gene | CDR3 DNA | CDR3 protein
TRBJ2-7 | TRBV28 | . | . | TGTGCCAGCAGTCCCCGCCCTCGGGGGTTTTCGTCCTACGAGCAGTACTTC | CASSPRPRGFSSYEQYF
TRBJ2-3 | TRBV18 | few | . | TGTGCCAGCTCACCGGGACTCCCGGGAAGGAGGACAGATACGCAGTATTTT | CASSPGLPGRRTDTQYF
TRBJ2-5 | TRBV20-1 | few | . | TGCAGTGCTAGGGGGTTAGCACGGGAGACCCAGTACTTC | CSARGLARETQYF
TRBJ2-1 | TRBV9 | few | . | TGTGCCAGCACACAAGGACGGAACTCCTACAATGAGCAGTTCTTC | CASTQGRNSYNEQFF
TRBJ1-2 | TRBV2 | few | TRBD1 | TGTGCCAGCAGTAAGACAGGGGACTATGGCTACACCTTC | CASSKTGDYGYTF
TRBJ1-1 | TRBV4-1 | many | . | TGCGCCAGCAGCCTCCCTCGCGGGACTGAAGCTTTCTTT | CASSLPRGTEAFF
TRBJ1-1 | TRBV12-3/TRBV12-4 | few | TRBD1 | TGTGCCAGCAGTCGACAGGGCCCCGGACCGAACACTGAAGCTTTCTTT | CASSRQGPGPNTEAFF
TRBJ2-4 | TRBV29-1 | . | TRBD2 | TGCAGCGTTGGGTCTAGCGGGGGTAACATTCAGTACTTC | CSVGSSGGNIQYF
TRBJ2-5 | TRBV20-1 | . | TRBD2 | TGCAGTGCTGACGGACTAGCGGAGACCCAGTACTTC | CSADGLAETQYF
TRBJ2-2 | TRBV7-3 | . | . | TGTGCCAGCAGCCTGGGGCCCGCGAGGTGGGGGGAGCTGTTTTTT | CASSLGPARWGELFF
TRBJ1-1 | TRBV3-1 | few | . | TGTGCCAGCAGCCAAGGATGGGGTAGGGACACTGAAGCTTTCTTT | CASSQGWGRDTEAFF
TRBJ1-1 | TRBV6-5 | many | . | TGTGCCAGCAGTCGAGTTAACACTGAAGCTTTCTTT | CASSRVNTEAFF
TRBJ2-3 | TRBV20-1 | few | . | TGCAGTGCTCAGGGACTCACCGCAGATACGCAGTATTTT | CSAQGLTADTQYF
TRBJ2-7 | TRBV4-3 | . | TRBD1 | TGCGCCAGCAGCCACCTCCTCGGGACAGGCCTTTCAGAGCAGTACTTC | CASSHLLGTGLSEQYF
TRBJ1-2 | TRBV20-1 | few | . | TGCAGTGCTAGAGATCGAGGCGCCTATGGCTACACCTTC | CSARDRGAYGYTF
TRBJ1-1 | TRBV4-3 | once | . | TGCGCCAGCAGCCAAGAGGAGGAGTGGGACACTGAAGCTTTCTTT | CASSQEEEWDTEAFF
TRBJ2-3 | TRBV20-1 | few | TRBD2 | TGCAGTGCCGGACTAGCGGGGGGGCCCACAGATACGCAGTATTTT | CSAGLAGGPTDTQYF
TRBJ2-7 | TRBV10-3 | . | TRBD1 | TGTGCCACTTCGCGCCCGGGACAGAAGAGCTCCTACGAGCAGTACTTC | CATSRPGQKSSYEQYF